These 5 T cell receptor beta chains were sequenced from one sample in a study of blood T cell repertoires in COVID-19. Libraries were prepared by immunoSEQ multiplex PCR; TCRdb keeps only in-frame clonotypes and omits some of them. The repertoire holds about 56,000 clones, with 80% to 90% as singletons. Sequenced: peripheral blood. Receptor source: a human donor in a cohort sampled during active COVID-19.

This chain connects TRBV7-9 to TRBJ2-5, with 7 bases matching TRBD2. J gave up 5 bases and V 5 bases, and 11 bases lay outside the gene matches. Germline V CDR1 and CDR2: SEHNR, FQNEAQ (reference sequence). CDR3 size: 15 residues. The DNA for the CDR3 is TGTGCCAGCAGCCTATCGCCGGGGGGTTGGGAGACCCAGTACTTC. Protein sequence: CASSLSPGGWETQYF.

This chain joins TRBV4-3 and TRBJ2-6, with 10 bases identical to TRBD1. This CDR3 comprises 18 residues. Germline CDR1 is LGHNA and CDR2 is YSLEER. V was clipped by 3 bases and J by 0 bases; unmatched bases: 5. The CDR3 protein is CASSHGTGARSGANVLTF. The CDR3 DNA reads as TGCGCCAGCAGCCACGGGACAGGGGCCCGCTCTGGGGCCAACGTCCTGACTTTC.

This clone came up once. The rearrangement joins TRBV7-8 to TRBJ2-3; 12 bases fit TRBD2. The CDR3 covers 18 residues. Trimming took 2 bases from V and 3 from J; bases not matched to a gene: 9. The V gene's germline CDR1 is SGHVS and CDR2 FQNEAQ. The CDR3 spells CASSLPHGLAGPTDTQYF. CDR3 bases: TGTGCCAGCAGCTTACCCCACGGACTAGCGGGGCCGACAGATACGCAGTATTTT. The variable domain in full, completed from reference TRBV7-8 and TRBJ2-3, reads GAGVSQSPRYKVAKRGQDVALRCDPISGHVSLFWYQQALGQGPEFLTYFQNEAQLDKSGLPSDRFFAERPEGSVSTLKIQRTQQEDSAVYLCASSLPHGLAGPTDTQYFGPGTRLTVL.

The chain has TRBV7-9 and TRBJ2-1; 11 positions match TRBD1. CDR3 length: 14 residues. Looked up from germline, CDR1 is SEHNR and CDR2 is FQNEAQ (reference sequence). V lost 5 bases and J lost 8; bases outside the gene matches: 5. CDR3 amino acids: CASSGWDRGDEQFF. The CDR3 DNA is TGTGCCAGCAGCGGGTGGGACAGGGGGGATGAGCAGTTCTTC.

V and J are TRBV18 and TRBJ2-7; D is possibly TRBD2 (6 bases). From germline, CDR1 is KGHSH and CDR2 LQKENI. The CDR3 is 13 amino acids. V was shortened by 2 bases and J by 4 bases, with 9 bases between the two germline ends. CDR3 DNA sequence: TGTGCCAGCTCACCAGGGACTGCTTACGAGCAGTACTTC. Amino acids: CASSPGTAYEQYF. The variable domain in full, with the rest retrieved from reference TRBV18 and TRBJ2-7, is NAGVMQNPRHLVRRRGQEARLRCSPMKGHSHVYWYRQLPEEGLKFMVYLQKENIIDESGMPKERFSAEFPKEGPSILRIQQVVRGDSAAYFCASSPGTAYEQYFGPGTRLTVT.